The 10 T cell receptor beta chains presented below share a single source sample, sequenced in a study of cytomegalovirus exposure and HLA in healthy donors (dated by TCRdb to 2016 to 2017). The library came from the immunoSEQ multiplex PCR assay. The multiplex PCR relied on a mix of 60 forward primers for TCR Vbeta segments and 13 reverse primers for TCR Jbeta segments. TCRdb retrieved this table from immuneACCESS and kept in-frame rearrangements only. Not all clones are present; in checked studies, unresolved V genes account for under half, and no reason is known for the remainder. For this sample the table gives around 170,000 clones, of which just over 75% were detected only once. The ten biggest clones cover approximately 1.5% of the sample. The material sequenced was PBMCs. These receptors all stem from a man aged 35-49 years in good health and CMV-seronegative.

This clone was seen a few times. V gene TRBV4-1 combines with J gene TRBJ1-1; the match to TRBD1 covers 7 bases. This CDR3 comprises 13 residues. Germline assignment: CDR1 MGHRA and CDR2 YSYEKL. V gave up 1 base and J gave up 6 bases; unmatched junction bases: 2. CDR3 in amino acids: CASSQGQGPEAFF. CDR3 nucleotides: TGCGCCAGCAGCCAAGGACAGGGTCCTGAAGCTTTCTTT.

This chain connects TRBV30 to TRBJ1-5; D unclear. The length of the CDR3 is 12 residues. V was trimmed by 0 bases and J by 6 bases, leaving 6 bases between them. From germline, CDR1 is GTSNPN and CDR2 SVGIG (reference sequence). In DNA form, the CDR3 reads TGTGCCTGGAGTGTATCTAGTCAGCCCCAGCATTTT. The encoded protein is CAWSVSSQPQHF.

The genes are TRBV6-1 and TRBJ1-1; 7 nucleotides agree with TRBD1. V lost 7 bases to trimming and J lost 0 bases; unmatched junction nucleotides: 5. CDR1 MNHNS and CDR2 SASEGT come from the germline V gene. CDR3 length: 14 amino acids. In DNA form, the CDR3 reads TGTGCCAGCACTCAAGACAGGGTGAACACTGAAGCTTTCTTT. Protein sequence: CASTQDRVNTEAFF.

The rearrangement uses TRBV27 and TRBJ2-3; D ambiguous. The germline CDR1 and CDR2 sequences are MNHEY and SMNVEV (reference sequence). This CDR3 has 13 residues. Trimming took off 3 bases at V and 8 bases at J, with 12 bases between the two ends. The CDR3 sequence: CASSLGPESTQYF. The CDR3 DNA sequence: TGTGCCAGCAGTTTGGGCCCTGAGAGTACGCAGTATTTT.

The chain's CDR3 is CASSGGGATDTQYF. The CDR3 DNA reads TGTGCCAGCAGTGGTGGGGGGGCCACAGATACGCAGTATTTT. V gene TRBV2 combines with J gene TRBJ2-3; D is perhaps TRBD2 (7 bases). The length of the CDR3 is 14 residues. Trimming took 4 bases from V and 2 from J, leaving 10 bases between them. The V gene's germline CDR1 is SNHLY and CDR2 FYNNEI.

The chain recombines TRBV5-6 with TRBJ2-1; TRBD2 matches 7 bases. V shed 2 bases and J 2 bases; nucleotides not matched to a gene: 1. From germline, CDR1 is SGHDT and CDR2 YYEEEE. The CDR3 extends over 14 amino acids. The DNA of the CDR3 is TGTGCCAGCAGCTTTGGGACTACCTACAATGAGCAGTTCTTC. As protein: CASSFGTTYNEQFF.

This clone was observed a handful of times. J is TRBJ2-7 and V is TRBV14; D remains ambiguous. Trimming stripped 1 base from V and 1 base from J, with 11 bases between. The length of the CDR3 is 15 residues. In germline, CDR1 is SGHDN, CDR2 FVKESK. Written as DNA, the CDR3 is TGTGCCAGCAGCCAAGGATACCTGACTTCCTACGAGCAGTACTTC. Amino acid sequence: CASSQGYLTSYEQYF.

The chain uses TRBV10-2 and TRBJ2-7; 9 bases are a match to TRBD1. This CDR3 has 15 residues. Per the germline V gene, CDR1 is WSHSY and CDR2 is SAAADI. V was clipped by 4 bases and J by 2 bases; unmatched bases: 6. The CDR3 spells CASSGRDRETYEQYF. The CDR3 coding sequence is TGCGCCAGCAGTGGACGGGACAGGGAAACCTACGAGCAGTACTTC.

The chain carries TRBV7-3 and TRBJ1-4, with a possible D match to TRBD1 (5 bases). The germline V gene encodes CDR1 SGHTA and CDR2 FQGTGA. The CDR3 covers 14 residues. The V end lost 4 bases, the J end lost 2 bases, and 8 bases lay between the germline ends. The DNA for the CDR3 is TGTGCCAGCAGCTCCGGGGGGACTAATGAAAAACTGTTTTTT. It codes for CASSSGGTNEKLFF.

This chain joins TRBV6-6 and TRBJ1-1; the match to TRBD1 covers 8 bases. CDR1 MNHNY and CDR2 SVGAGI come from the germline V gene (reference sequence). The V and J ends lost 5 bases and 4 bases, in that order; junction bases with no gene match: 6. The length of the CDR3 is 14 residues. CDR3 sequence (DNA): TGTGCCAGCAGTGACAGGGGTCCCGGCACTGAAGCTTTCTTT. Translating it yields CASSDRGPGTEAFF.